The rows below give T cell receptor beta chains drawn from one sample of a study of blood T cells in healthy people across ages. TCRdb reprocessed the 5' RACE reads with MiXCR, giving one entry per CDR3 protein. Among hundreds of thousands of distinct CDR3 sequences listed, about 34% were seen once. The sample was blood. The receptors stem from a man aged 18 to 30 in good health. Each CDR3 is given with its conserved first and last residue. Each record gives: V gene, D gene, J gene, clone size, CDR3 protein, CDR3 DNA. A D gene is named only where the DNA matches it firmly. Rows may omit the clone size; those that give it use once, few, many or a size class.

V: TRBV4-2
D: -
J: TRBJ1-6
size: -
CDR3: CASSQDRGGLTNSPLHF
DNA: TGTGCCAGCAGCCAAGATCGGGGGGGATTGACCAATTCACCCCTCCACTTT

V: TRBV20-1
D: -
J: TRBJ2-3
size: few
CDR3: CSAQRGLGSPSTDTQYF
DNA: TGCAGTGCCCAAAGGGGCCTTGGAAGCCCAAGCACAGATACGCAGTATTTT

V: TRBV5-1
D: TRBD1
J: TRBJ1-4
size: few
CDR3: CASSGRTGTNEKLFF
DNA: TGCGCCAGCAGCGGAAGGACAGGGACCAATGAAAAACTGTTTTTT

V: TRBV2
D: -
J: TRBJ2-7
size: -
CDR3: CASYRPTYERYF
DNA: TGTGCCAGTTACAGGCCTACCTACGAGCGGTACTTC

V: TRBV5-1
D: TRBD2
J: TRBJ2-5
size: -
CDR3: CASSSGASGGQETQYF
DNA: TGCGCCAGCAGCTCAGGGGCTAGCGGGGGCCAAGAGACCCAGTACTTC

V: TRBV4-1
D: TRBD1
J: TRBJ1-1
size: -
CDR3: CASSFRGQGHTEAFF
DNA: TGCGCCAGCAGCTTTAGAGGACAGGGTCACACTGAAGCTTTCTTT

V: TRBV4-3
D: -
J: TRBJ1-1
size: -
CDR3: CASSQVVRGSTEAFF
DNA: TGCGCCAGCAGCCAAGTTGTGAGGGGGAGCACTGAAGCTTTCTTT

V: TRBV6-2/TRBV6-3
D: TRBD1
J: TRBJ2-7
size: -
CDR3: CASSYGTGEQYF
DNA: TGTGCCAGCAGTTATGGGACAGGCGAGCAGTACTTC

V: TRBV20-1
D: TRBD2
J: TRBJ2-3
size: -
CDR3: CSARDVGGSTDTQYF
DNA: TGCAGTGCTAGAGATGTCGGGGGGTCCACAGATACGCAGTATTTT

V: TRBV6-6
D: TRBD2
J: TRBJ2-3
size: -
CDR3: CASSYSTAGGYPDTQYF
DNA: TGTGCCAGCAGTTACTCAACGGCGGGGGGGTACCCGGATACGCAGTATTTT

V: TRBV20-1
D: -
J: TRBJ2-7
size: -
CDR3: CSARDLTGNRRYNEQYF
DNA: TGCAGTGCTAGAGATCTTACCGGGAACAGAAGATACAATGAGCAGTACTTC

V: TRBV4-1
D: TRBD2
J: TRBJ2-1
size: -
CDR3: CASSQDGLGASGTNEQFF
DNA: TGCGCCAGCAGCCAAGACGGACTAGGGGCTAGCGGGACCAATGAGCAGTTCTTC

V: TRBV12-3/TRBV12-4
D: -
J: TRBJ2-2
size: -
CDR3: CASTLTGVLNTGELFF
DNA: TGTGCCAGCACCCTCACCGGGGTCCTGAACACCGGGGAGCTGTTTTTT

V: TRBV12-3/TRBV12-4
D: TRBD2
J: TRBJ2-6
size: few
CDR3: CASSLWGTSGGASGANVLTF
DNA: TGTGCCAGCAGTTTATGGGGGACTAGCGGGGGGGCCTCTGGGGCCAACGTCCTGACTTTC

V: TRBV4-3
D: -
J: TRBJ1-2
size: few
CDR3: CASSHPGEANYGYTF
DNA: TGCGCCAGCAGCCACCCGGGCGAGGCCAACTATGGCTACACCTTC

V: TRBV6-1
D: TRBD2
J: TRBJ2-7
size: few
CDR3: CASSAGGGAYEQYF
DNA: TGTGCCAGCAGTGCCGGGGGGGGGGCCTACGAGCAGTACTTC

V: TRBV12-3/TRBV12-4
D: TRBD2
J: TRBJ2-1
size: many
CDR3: CASTSGLAGFNEQFF
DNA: TGTGCCAGCACCTCAGGCCTAGCGGGCTTCAATGAGCAGTTCTTC

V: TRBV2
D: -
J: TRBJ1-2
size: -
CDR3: CASSEEYYGYTF
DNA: TGTGCCAGCAGTGAAGAGTACTATGGCTACACCTTC

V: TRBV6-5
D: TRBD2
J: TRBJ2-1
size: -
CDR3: CASSNGLAVYNEQFF
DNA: TGTGCCAGCAGTAATGGACTAGCGGTATACAATGAGCAGTTCTTC

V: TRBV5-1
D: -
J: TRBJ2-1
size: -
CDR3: CASSLAKEGAGGNEQFF
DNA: TGCGCCAGCAGCTTGGCTAAAGAGGGCGCAGGTGGGAATGAGCAGTTCTTC

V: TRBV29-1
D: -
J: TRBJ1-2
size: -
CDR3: CSVLRGGQVGGYTF
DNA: TGCAGCGTCCTTCGCGGGGGGCAAGTGGGGGGCTACACCTTC

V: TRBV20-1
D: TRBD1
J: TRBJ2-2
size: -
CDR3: CSAITGAGSDGELFF
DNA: TGCAGTGCGATCACAGGGGCCGGGTCCGATGGGGAGCTGTTTTTT

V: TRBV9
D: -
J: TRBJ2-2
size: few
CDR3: CASSEDQGPAQPDRDTGELFF
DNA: TGTGCCAGCAGCGAAGACCAGGGACCAGCGCAACCTGATCGGGACACCGGGGAGCTGTTTTTT

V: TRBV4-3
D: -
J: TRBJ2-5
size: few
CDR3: CASSQVRGVGPSEQYF
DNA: TGCGCCAGCAGCCAAGTTAGGGGAGTTGGTCCTAGTGAGCAGTACTTC

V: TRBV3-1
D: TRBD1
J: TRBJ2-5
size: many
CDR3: CASSFTGEQETQYF
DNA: TGTGCCAGCAGCTTCACAGGGGAACAAGAGACCCAGTACTTC

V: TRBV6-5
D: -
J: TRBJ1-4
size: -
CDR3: CASSAAFNEKLFF
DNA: TGTGCCAGCAGTGCTGCGTTTAATGAAAAACTGTTTTTT

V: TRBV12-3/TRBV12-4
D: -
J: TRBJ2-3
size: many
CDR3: CASSFPTSGDTQYF
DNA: TGTGCCAGCAGTTTCCCCACTTCCGGAGATACGCAGTATTTT

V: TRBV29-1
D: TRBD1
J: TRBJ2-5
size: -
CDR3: CSVEEGTGGLGTQYF
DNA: TGCAGCGTTGAAGAGGGGACAGGGGGCCTGGGGACCCAGTACTTC

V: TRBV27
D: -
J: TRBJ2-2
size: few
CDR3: CASSLLGRGELFF
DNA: TGTGCCAGCAGTTTATTAGGCCGCGGGGAGCTGTTTTTT